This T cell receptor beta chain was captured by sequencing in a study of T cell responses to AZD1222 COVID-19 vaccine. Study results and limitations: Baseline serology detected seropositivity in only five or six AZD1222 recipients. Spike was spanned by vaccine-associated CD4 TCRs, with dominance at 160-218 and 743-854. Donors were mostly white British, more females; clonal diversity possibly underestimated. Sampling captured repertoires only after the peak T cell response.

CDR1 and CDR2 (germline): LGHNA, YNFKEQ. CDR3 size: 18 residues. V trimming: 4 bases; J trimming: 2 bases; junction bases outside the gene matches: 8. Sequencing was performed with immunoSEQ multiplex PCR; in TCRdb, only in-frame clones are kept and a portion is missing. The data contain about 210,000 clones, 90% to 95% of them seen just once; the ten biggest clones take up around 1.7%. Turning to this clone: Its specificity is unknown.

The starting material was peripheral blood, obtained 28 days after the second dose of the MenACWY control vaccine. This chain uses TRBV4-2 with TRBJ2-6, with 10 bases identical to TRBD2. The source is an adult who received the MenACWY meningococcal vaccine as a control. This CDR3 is CASSRHERGGTGANVLTF. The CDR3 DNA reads TGTGCCAGCAGCCGCCACGAGCGGGGGGGCACTGGGGCCAACGTCCTGACTTTC.